The clone carrying this TCR beta chain was found once. Antigen: not known. Participants comprised healthy donors of bone marrow. V lost 5 bases, J lost 1 base, and 5 bases lay in between. The CDR3 runs to 12 residues. Germline CDR1 reads LNHDA; CDR2 reads SQIVND (reference sequence). These data come from a study of cytomegalovirus exposure and HLA in healthy donors. The PCR had 60 Vbeta and 13 Jbeta primers. Produced via immunoSEQ multiplex PCR; TCRdb's table is partial and in-frame only. The profile covers 85,000 to 130,000 clones, with 60% to 75% appearing a single time and approximately 2.8% taken by the ten largest. General observations from the study: Later examination showed HLA-associated TCR beta chains had greater clonal expansion than equally common others. Immune exposure was documented only through CMV serostatus. A likely sequencing artifact accounted for one observed cluster of highly shared sequence variants.

The sequenced material came from PBMCs. This TCR was recovered from a male donor in good health and CMV-seropositive. The genes are TRBV19 and TRBJ1-1, with D uncertain. The CDR3 bases are TGTGCCAGTAGTCCAGGGAACACTGAAGCTTTCTTT. Translating gives CASSPGNTEAFF.